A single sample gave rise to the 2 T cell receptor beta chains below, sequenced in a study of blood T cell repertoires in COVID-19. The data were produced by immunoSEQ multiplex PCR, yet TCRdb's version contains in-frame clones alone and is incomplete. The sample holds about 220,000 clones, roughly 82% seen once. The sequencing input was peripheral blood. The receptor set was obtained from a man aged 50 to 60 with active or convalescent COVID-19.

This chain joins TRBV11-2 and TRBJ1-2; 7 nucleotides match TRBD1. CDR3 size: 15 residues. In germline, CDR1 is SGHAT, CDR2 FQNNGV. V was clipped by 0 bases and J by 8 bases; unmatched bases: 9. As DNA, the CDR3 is TGTGCCAGCAGCTTAGATCCCAGGACAGGAACGGGCTACACCTTC. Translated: CASSLDPRTGTGYTF. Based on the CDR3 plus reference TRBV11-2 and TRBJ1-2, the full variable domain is EAGVAQSPRYKIIEKRQSVAFWCNPISGHATLYWYQQILGQGPKLLIQFQNNGVVDDSQLPKDRFSAERLKGVDSTLKIQPAKLEDSAVYLCASSLDPRTGTGYTFGSGTRLTVV.

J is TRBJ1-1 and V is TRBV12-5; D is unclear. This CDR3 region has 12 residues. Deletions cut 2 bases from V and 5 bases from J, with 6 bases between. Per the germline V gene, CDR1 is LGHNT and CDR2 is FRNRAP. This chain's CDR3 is CASGLTATEAFF. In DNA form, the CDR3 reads TGTGCTAGTGGTTTGACAGCTACTGAAGCTTTCTTT.